A selection of T cell receptor beta chains follows, all from one sample in a study of CD8 T cells in ankylosing spondylitis. TCRdb ran MiXCR on the 5' RACE reads and lists one entry per CDR3 protein. Of more than 200,000 distinct CDR3 sequences listed, 24% were seen once; the top ten hold 0.6% to 0.75%. The sequencing sample was made of blood, either unsorted or a sorted T cell fraction (not recorded which). All receptors come from a male donor with ankylosing spondylitis or in good health (not recorded which). Both conserved end residues are part of each CDR3. Each record gives: CDR3 protein, CDR3 DNA, D gene, CDR3 length, J gene, V gene, clone size. A D gene is named only where the DNA matches it firmly. For some rows the clone size is stated as once, few or many, or as a class when expanded; others skip it.

CASLLGQGKETQYF TGCGCCAGCCTCCTGGGGCAGGGGAAGGAGACCCAGTACTTC - 14 TRBJ2-5 TRBV10-2 -
CSARAGGRPYEQYF TGCAGTGCTAGAGCTGGCGGTCGGCCCTACGAGCAGTACTTC - 14 TRBJ2-7 TRBV20-1 many
CASSLSSGRQHTQYF TGCGCCAGCAGCTTGTCTTCGGGGCGACAACATACGCAGTATTTT - 15 TRBJ2-3 TRBV5-1 -
CSARDAPGETQYF TGCAGTGCTAGAGATGCCCCTGGAGAGACCCAGTACTTC - 13 TRBJ2-5 TRBV20-1 many
CSPKGRQETQYF TGCAGTCCAAAGGGACGGCAAGAGACCCAGTACTTC - 12 TRBJ2-5 TRBV20-1 few
CASSPYSTVSYGYTF TGCGCCAGCAGCCCGTACTCGACAGTGAGCTATGGCTACACCTTC - 15 TRBJ1-2 TRBV5-1 many
CASSPGQGLETQYF TGTGCCAGCAGTCCCGGACAGGGTTTAGAGACCCAGTACTTC TRBD1 14 TRBJ2-5 TRBV12-3/TRBV12-4 many
CSARDRSNYGYTF TGCAGTGCTAGAGACAGGAGTAACTATGGCTACACCTTC - 13 TRBJ1-2 TRBV20-1 many
CASSQPTGGGVQPQHF TGCGCCAGCAGCCAACCGACAGGGGGAGGGGTACAGCCCCAGCATTTT TRBD1 16 TRBJ1-5 TRBV4-1 many
CSARVHAGGGTDTQYF TGCAGTGCTAGAGTCCATGCGGGTGGGGGCACAGATACGCAGTATTTT - 16 TRBJ2-3 TRBV20-1 few
CSATDRQRTTQYF TGCAGTGCTACGGACCGACAAAGGACTACGCAGTATTTT - 13 TRBJ2-3 TRBV20-1 many
CASSGGYGYTF TGTGCCAGCAGTGGGGGGTATGGCTACACCTTC - 11 TRBJ1-2 TRBV25-1 -
CASSLRRTAFYGYTF TGTGCCAGCAGTTTAAGACGGACAGCCTTCTATGGCTACACCTTC - 15 TRBJ1-2 TRBV12-3/TRBV12-4 many
CASSLSAGDYEKLFF TGTGCCAGCAGCTTATCAGCCGGGGATTACGAAAAACTGTTTTTT - 15 TRBJ1-4 TRBV7-2 many
CASSSPSPGANVLTF TGCGCCAGCAGCTCCCCCAGCCCAGGGGCCAACGTCCTGACTTTC - 15 TRBJ2-6 TRBV5-1 -
CASSQNRVPDTQYF TGTGCCAGCAGCCAGAATAGGGTCCCAGATACGCAGTATTTT - 14 TRBJ2-3 TRBV7-9 -
CSARNWAGSTDTQYF TGCAGTGCTAGGAACTGGGCAGGGAGCACAGATACGCAGTATTTT - 15 TRBJ2-3 TRBV20-1 many
CASRQATGVPTGELFF TGTGCCAGCAGACAAGCCACAGGGGTCCCCACCGGGGAGCTGTTTTTT TRBD1 16 TRBJ2-2 TRBV6-1 many
CASSQDVGGEEKLFF TGTGCCAGCAGCCAAGACGTCGGGGGCGAGGAAAAACTGTTTTTT - 15 TRBJ1-4 TRBV4-2 many
CSAIPVGATGANVLTF TGCAGTGCCATCCCTGTGGGGGCAACTGGGGCCAACGTCCTGACTTTC - 16 TRBJ2-6 TRBV20-1 -
CSARADRASGANVLTF TGCAGTGCTAGAGCGGACAGGGCCTCTGGGGCCAACGTCCTGACTTTC TRBD1 16 TRBJ2-6 TRBV20-1 -
CSVEDPDRDTYGEQYF TGCAGCGTTGAAGATCCGGACAGGGATACTTATGGCGAGCAGTACTTC TRBD1 16 TRBJ2-7 TRBV29-1 -
CASSLGTSGTDTQYF TGCGCCAGCAGCTTGGGGACTAGCGGCACAGATACGCAGTATTTT TRBD2 15 TRBJ2-3 TRBV5-1 -
CASRLGIGANTEAFF TGTGCCAGTAGGCTGGGGATCGGTGCGAACACTGAAGCTTTCTTT - 15 TRBJ1-1 TRBV19 -
CASSQGHSTDTQYF TGCGCCAGCAGCCAAGGACATAGCACAGATACGCAGTATTTT - 14 TRBJ2-3 TRBV5-1 many
CASSSPGTRTTGELFF TGTGCCAGCAGCTCCCCCGGGACACGGACGACCGGGGAGCTGTTTTTT - 16 TRBJ2-2 TRBV11-2 -
CSVVGVTEAFF TGCAGCGTTGTTGGTGTCACTGAAGCTTTCTTT - 11 TRBJ1-1 TRBV29-1 -
CASSFNRREQYF TGTGCCAGCAGTTTTAATCGACGCGAGCAGTACTTC - 12 TRBJ2-7 TRBV12-3/TRBV12-4 -
CSVKGQGRETQYF TGCAGCGTTAAGGGACAGGGGAGGGAGACCCAGTACTTC TRBD1 13 TRBJ2-5 TRBV29-1 few
CASSYYGGGRETQYF TGTGCCAGCAGCTACTATGGGGGGGGGCGAGAGACCCAGTACTTC - 15 TRBJ2-5 TRBV7-2 -
CASTLRGGREQYF TGTGCCAGCACTCTTCGGGGGGGGCGCGAGCAGTACTTC TRBD2 13 TRBJ2-7 TRBV12-3/TRBV12-4 -
CASSLIGGQDTQYF TGTGCCAGCAGCTTAATCGGGGGGCAAGATACGCAGTATTTT - 14 TRBJ2-3 TRBV7-3 few
CATSDRGGASDTQYF TGTGCCACCAGTGATCGCGGGGGGGCCTCAGATACGCAGTATTTT TRBD2 15 TRBJ2-3 TRBV24-1 many
CASSYLDGTYEQYF TGTGCCAGCAGTTACTTGGACGGAACCTACGAGCAGTACTTC - 14 TRBJ2-7 TRBV6-5 many
CSARDSWDTQYF TGCAGTGCTAGAGATTCGTGGGATACGCAGTATTTT - 12 TRBJ2-3 TRBV20-1 many
CATSPSPPGTTDTQYF TGTGCCACCAGTCCTTCCCCGCCGGGAACCACAGATACGCAGTATTTT - 16 TRBJ2-3 TRBV24-1 -
CASSYSMFPRDSNEQFF TGTGCCAGCAGTTACTCGATGTTCCCCAGGGACAGCAATGAGCAGTTCTTC TRBD1 17 TRBJ2-1 TRBV6-5 few
CASSLGGPRGDTQYF TGTGCCAGCAGTTTAGGGGGACCCAGAGGAGATACGCAGTATTTT - 15 TRBJ2-3 TRBV12-3/TRBV12-4 -
CASSYSRQNNQPQHF TGTGCCAGCAGTTACTCTCGACAGAACAATCAGCCCCAGCATTTT - 15 TRBJ1-5 TRBV6-5 -
CASSWGPAELNEQYF TGTGCCAGCAGTTGGGGGCCAGCGGAGTTGAACGAGCAGTACTTC - 15 TRBJ2-7 TRBV12-3/TRBV12-4 -
CSAYHPGENEQFF TGCAGTGCGTATCACCCGGGAGAGAATGAGCAGTTCTTC - 13 TRBJ2-1 TRBV20-1 many
CASRESTDTQYF TGTGCCAGCAGGGAGAGCACAGATACGCAGTATTTT - 12 TRBJ2-3 TRBV5-5 -
CSATAILGGETQYF TGCAGTGCCACCGCGATCCTGGGGGGCGAGACCCAGTACTTC - 14 TRBJ2-5 TRBV20-1 few
CASSLGGSGEQFF TGTGCCAGCAGTTTGGGGGGGTCGGGTGAGCAGTTCTTC TRBD2 13 TRBJ2-1 TRBV28 -
CSVASRRYEQYF TGCAGCGTTGCCAGCCGACGTTACGAGCAGTACTTC - 12 TRBJ2-7 TRBV29-1 few
CASSLWGNTEAFF TGCGCCAGCAGCTTGTGGGGGAACACTGAAGCTTTCTTT - 13 TRBJ1-1 TRBV5-1 many